This TCR beta chain was identified during a study of neurological immune-mediated disorders (dated by TCRdb to about 2019). At the level of the whole study: Among the roughly 34 multiple sclerosis patients, relapsing-remitting MS accounted for about 31 and secondary progressive MS accounted for 3. The 90 to 120 TCR-beta libraries covered PBMC samples along with longitudinal samples, technical triplicates, and paired sorted CD4+ and CD8+ T-cell subsets. The cohort comprised 68 subjects: approximately 15 HAM/TSP patients, 34 multiple sclerosis patients and around 20 healthy controls. Using UMI-based sequencing, the study compared peripheral blood TCR-beta repertoires from patients with HTLV-I-associated myelopathy (HAM/TSP), patients with multiple sclerosis, and healthy controls. What the research found in general, with its limitations: No association of the MS cluster with clinical or MRI features was observed, and the need for larger cohorts was stated by the authors. Expanded clones from different subjects shared no identical CDR3 amino acid sequences, which suggests that TCR-beta repertoires were private in all groups. In phylogenetic analysis, the repertoires of 18 of 34 MS patients grouped into a cluster of related CDR3 sequences, which suggests a possible signature at the repertoire level. TCR clonal expansion was greatest in HAM/TSP patients and smallest in MS patients, who ranked below even healthy controls.

For unsorted PBMC libraries, 2 million PBMCs were used after storage in RNAlater at -80 degrees C until RNA extraction. The multiple sclerosis patients were enrolled in a US clinical protocol that evaluated disease progression with magnetic resonance imaging. Peripheral blood was subjected to Ficoll-Hypaque density gradient centrifugation to isolate PBMCs, which were then cryopreserved in liquid nitrogen. cDNA was synthesized by template-switch 5'RACE using a primer carrying a 10-nucleotide random unique molecular identifier by which each TCR transcript was tagged. Over 180 million TCR-beta sequences, covering 15-18 subjects, were produced in each sequencing run. Total RNA was extracted with the RNeasy kit. The KAPA Real-time Library Amplification kit was used to amplify TCR-beta VDJ regions with primers targeting the TCR constant region and the 5'RACE anchor. Sample indexes and Illumina adaptors were added in a first PCR, after which library yield was increased in a second PCR. After Ampure bead purification, the TCR product of roughly 650 bp was size-selected on a 2% E-gel SizeSelection system. Library quality was checked on a Bioanalyzer, concentration was measured with Qubit, and libraries were quantified with the Kapa Library Quantification kit before pooling. Paired-end 2 x 150 bp sequencing of the libraries was performed on an Illumina HiSeq 2500. To increase sequence diversity, roughly 24-31% phiX was spiked into each library pool. For the original study's pipeline: The UMI-based MiGEC pipeline processed quality-filtered reads and removed over 80% of raw TCR sequences during error correction. IMGT germline references were used for aligning VDJ genes, and each clonotype was defined as a unique CDR3 amino acid sequence together with its V-J genes. VDJtools evaluated clonal expansion, Shannon diversity and CDR3 relatedness (CalcPairwiseDistances, ClusterSamples); CLCbio workbench built phylogenetic trees. Clones with at least 8 unique UMIs were defined as expanded, with this threshold being based on coefficient-of-variation modelling across technical triplicates. TCRdb handled the public reads itself, with Q25 trimming in fastp and clone calling in MiXCR, and kept productive beta chains. All rows with the same CDR3 protein become a single entry with the most common DNA and genes. TCRdb's processing, not the authors' own work, is the source of the V and J calls. The sample data list roughly 52,000 distinct CDR3 sequences, and more than 3.5% of these were observed just once. Roughly 7.1% of the sample comes from the top ten.

Via the germline V gene (reference sequence), CDR1 is DFQATT and CDR2 SNEGSKA. Germline trimming amounts to 4 bases on V and 6 bases on J, with 5 as the count of junction bases outside the gene matches. The CDR3 sequence holds 15 residues, the cysteine and phenylalanine included. The sequence is cut down to CDR3 DNA, 45 bases in frame from base 1. This clonotype was recorded many times. This receptor's antigen is unknown. No base quality values were provided; no much bigger clone lies one nucleotide off. The TCR comes from a man aged 60 to 69 with multiple sclerosis. The receptor chain draws on TRBV20-1 and TRBJ2-2; 13 nucleotides in the junction match TRBD2. Input material: PBMCs. The CDR3 protein is CSAKGLAGVAGELFF. The nucleotides are TGCAGTGCTAAAGGACTAGCGGGAGTGGCCGGGGAGCTGTTTTTT.